This paragraph covers one T cell receptor beta chain sequence. Its antigen is undetermined. This CDR3 is built from 17 residues. Germline V gives CDR1 SGHKS, CDR2 YYEKEE (reference sequence). Trimming stripped 2 bases from V and 13 bases from J, with 25 bases between. This record comes from a study of cytomegalovirus exposure and HLA in healthy donors. Study-level information: The Caucasian-associated ancestry cluster contained 81% of the roughly 400 genotyped donors.

13 Jbeta primers and 60 Vbeta primers were used for the PCR. Sequencing used immunoSEQ multiplex PCR; TCRdb keeps in-frame clones, though not all of them. This sample has some 180,000 clones, with about 77% found just once. Regarding the study as a whole: Reports indicated that the classifier achieved high specificity and sensitivity in diagnosing cytomegalovirus status. The authors reported that TCR beta sequences could predict HLA-A and HLA-B alleles. These predictions were accurate for most subjects in the first cohort. Generally TCR sequences proved uncommon, though certain public TCRs appeared in numerous donors.

Specimen: PBMCs. This TCR was recovered from a woman aged 25-40 years in good health and CMV-seropositive. This sequence joins TRBV5-5 and TRBJ1-6; D is possibly TRBD1 (5 bases). The CDR3 spells CASSFSQAGREHYPLHF. The CDR3 nucleotides read TGTGCCAGCAGCTTCAGTCAGGCCGGCAGGGAACATTACCCCCTCCACTTT.